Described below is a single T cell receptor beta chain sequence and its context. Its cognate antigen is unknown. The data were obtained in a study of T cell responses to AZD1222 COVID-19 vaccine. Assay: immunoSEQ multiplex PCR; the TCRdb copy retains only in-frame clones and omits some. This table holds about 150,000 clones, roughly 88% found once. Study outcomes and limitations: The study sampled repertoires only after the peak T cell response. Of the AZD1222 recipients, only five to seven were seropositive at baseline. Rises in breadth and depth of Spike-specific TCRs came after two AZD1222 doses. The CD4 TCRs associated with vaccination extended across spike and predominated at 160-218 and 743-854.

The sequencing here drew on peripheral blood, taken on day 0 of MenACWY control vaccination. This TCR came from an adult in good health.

The CDR3 protein is CASSRGTEMNTEAFF. The CDR3 region has the DNA TGTGCCAGCAGCCGCGGGACGGAGATGAACACTGAAGCTTTCTTT. The chain recombines TRBV5-6 with TRBJ1-1; D may be TRBD1 (5 bases). Germline values: CDR1 SGHDT, CDR2 YYEEEE. The CDR3 covers 15 residues. Between the trimmed V and J ends, which lost 4 bases and 0 bases, there was a span of 13 bases.